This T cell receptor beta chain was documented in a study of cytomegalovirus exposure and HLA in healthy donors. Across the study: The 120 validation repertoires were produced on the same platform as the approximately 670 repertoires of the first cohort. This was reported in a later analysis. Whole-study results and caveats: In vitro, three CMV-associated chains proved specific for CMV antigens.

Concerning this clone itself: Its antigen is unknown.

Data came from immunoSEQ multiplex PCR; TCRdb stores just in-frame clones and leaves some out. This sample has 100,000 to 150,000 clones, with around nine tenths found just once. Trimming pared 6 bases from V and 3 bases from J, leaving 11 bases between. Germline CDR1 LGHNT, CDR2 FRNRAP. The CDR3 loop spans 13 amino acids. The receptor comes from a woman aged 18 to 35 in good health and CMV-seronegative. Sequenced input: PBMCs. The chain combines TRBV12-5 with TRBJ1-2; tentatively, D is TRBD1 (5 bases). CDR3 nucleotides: TGTGCTAGTGGGCCTGGGACTGACTATGGCTACACCTTC. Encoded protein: CASGPGTDYGYTF.